The T cell receptor (beta chain) described here comes from a study of blood T cell repertoires in COVID-19. Study overall: Samples came from the United States, Italy and Spain, spanning acute and convalescent COVID-19. T cells, B-cell-depleted T cells, or PBMCs supplied cDNA or gDNA.

Per the original methods: Amplification of reference gene primers provided the estimated nucleated cell counts. Repertoires were generated with immunoSEQ multiplex PCR, while TCRdb's copy carries only in-frame clones and drops some. The D gene and trimming were derived from the DNA, and the V and J assignments and clone size from that table. This sample has under 150,000 clones, with around 85% found just once. CDR3 length equals 19 residues. Trimming removed 4 bases at V and 7 bases at J, with 28 bases between. The germline CDR1 and CDR2 sequences are MGHRA and YSYEKL. The sequence came from a man in his forties or fifties with acute or convalescent COVID-19. The specimen sequenced was peripheral blood. V is TRBV4-1 and J is TRBJ2-2; D perhaps matches TRBD2 (6 bases). CDR3 DNA: TGCGCCAGCAGCCCCCCTCGGGCGGGACGTTCTTCCGAGTACGGGGAGCTGTTTTTT. Translating it yields CASSPPRAGRSSEYGELFF.